The table lists the clone carrying this T cell receptor beta chain with a count of one. Its antigen is unknown. Treatment of all HIV participants took place in the United States. Before they underwent DNA extraction, samples held 1-10 million cryopreserved PBMC. This sample was taken from a study of long-term antiretroviral therapy in people with HIV. The assay used was immunoSEQ (version v3.0), run at survey level. The repertoire was sequenced with immunoSEQ multiplex PCR; TCRdb's copy has only in-frame clones and lacks some. The sample holds about 22,000 clones; around nine tenths are singletons and the top ten take 6.4%. General study results and limits: Clones that had undergone expansion before ART dominated the repertoire at all time points.

The CDR3 spans 12 residues. V lost 3 bases to trimming and J lost 4 bases, with 7 bases between them. Germline V CDR1 and CDR2: SGHTA, FQGNSA. The rearrangement joins TRBV7-2 to TRBJ2-7; TRBD1 might be the D (5 bases). The sequenced sample was unsorted PBMCs, obtained 0.6 years after starting antiretroviral therapy. The clonotype originates from a man between 60 and 70 years old with HIV. CDR3 residues: CASSFYRYEQYF. As DNA, the CDR3 is TGTGCCAGCAGCTTCTACAGGTACGAGCAGTACTTC.